This record concerns one T cell receptor (beta chain) sequence. Its antigen is currently unknown. The data originate from a study of shared clonotypes between healthy human individuals. Terminally differentiated effector memory CD45RA+ cells were left out of the naive CD8 fraction, which was CD45RO-negative and positively selected for CCR7. Per the germline V gene, CDR1 is SGHVS and CDR2 is FNYEAQ. CDR3 length: 15 residues. The V and J ends lost 5 bases and 2 bases respectively, with 12 bases between them. General study results and limits: Collection of samples was limited to blood; tissue repertoires likely differ. Generation of non-shared clonotypes was less probable than generation of clonotypes shared by all four donors. Represented diversity, genetic and exposure-history alike, was limited by few donors. Estimated richness was generally greater in naive than memory subsets.

TCRdb's table, derived via immunoSEQ multiplex PCR, lists solely in-frame clones and lacks some. The table lists about 2 million clones, about 95% of them singletons. The receptor was isolated from a young man in good health. Input material: naive CD8+ T cells sorted from blood. The chain carries TRBV7-6 and TRBJ2-2; possible D gene TRBD1, 6 bases. The chain's CDR3 is CASSDRTENTGELFF. In nucleotides, the CDR3 is TGTGCCAGCAGCGATCGGACAGAAAACACCGGGGAGCTGTTTTTT.